These T cell receptor beta chains were read from a single sample in a study of PD-L1 blockade in urothelial cancer. Only in-frame clones appear in the TCRdb table, and some are missing; sequencing was by immunoSEQ multiplex PCR. The sample has about 81,000 clones; more than 85% are singletons. This material consisted of PBMCs, taken around atezolizumab (anti-PD-L1) treatment. The source of these receptors is a man between 60 and 75 years old with urothelial cancer. The CDR3 runs from the conserved cysteine through the conserved F or W. A D gene is named only where the DNA matches it firmly. Rows give clone size only sometimes, using once, few, many, or a class for an expanded clone.

d_gene,v_gene,abundance,j_gene,CDR3aa
.,TRBV19,.,TRBJ2-1,CASRAGDPLQFF
TRBD1,TRBV7-9,few,TRBJ1-3,CASSAGSGTGISGNTIYF
.,TRBV9,.,TRBJ1-2,CASSVVSQAYGYTF
.,TRBV7-2,.,TRBJ1-6,CASSDERGNPYNSPLHF
.,TRBV7-2,.,TRBJ2-7,CASSYNSNLYEQYF
.,TRBV5-6,.,TRBJ2-7,CASSLSNEQYF
.,TRBV19,once,TRBJ1-5,CASSILDFNQPQHF
TRBD2,TRBV18,.,TRBJ2-3,CASSPRSGITDTQYF
.,TRBV5-1,.,TRBJ1-1,CASSLEGGNTEAFF
.,TRBV7-6,once,TRBJ2-2,CASSPVGLNTGELFF
.,TRBV6-6,.,TRBJ2-5,CASSPMDSRGETQYF
.,TRBV7-2,once,TRBJ2-3,CASSLVRLNLGDTQYF
TRBD1,TRBV19,.,TRBJ1-4,CASMGQINEKLFF
TRBD1,TRBV29-1,few,TRBJ2-1,CSLTGTPYNEQFF
TRBD1,TRBV30,.,TRBJ1-6,CAWRRTGGRNNSPLHF
.,TRBV25-1,.,TRBJ2-5,CASSSLRGAGETQYF
.,TRBV4-3,.,TRBJ2-7,CASSQDPGSSYEQYF
.,TRBV5-6,.,TRBJ2-1,CASSLREFPYNEQFF
TRBD2,TRBV7-4,.,TRBJ2-3,CASSLETSGRGADTQYF
.,TRBV7-2,.,TRBJ2-2,CASSSDGLPSGELFF
.,TRBV5-4,.,TRBJ1-5,CASSLRTSNQPQHF
.,TRBV6-6,.,TRBJ2-5,CASRGLLGRETQYF
TRBD2,TRBV7-9,once,TRBJ2-7,CASSQTTSGRRDEQYF
.,TRBV7-2,.,TRBJ1-2,CASRDAGFNGYTF
TRBD1,TRBV10-3,.,TRBJ1-4,CATCPSGTVNEKLFF
TRBD2,TRBV5-1,.,TRBJ2-3,CASGSGGGTDTQYF
.,TRBV6-6,.,TRBJ2-7,CASSPTRSYEQYF
TRBD2,TRBV6-5,.,TRBJ2-3,CATSSGGRPDTQYF
.,TRBV14,.,TRBJ2-2,CASSSYLHGAGELFF
TRBD2,TRBV7-2,.,TRBJ2-7,CASSPSGGLAGAEQYF
.,TRBV7-9,.,TRBJ2-1,CASSLDRSSYNEQFF
.,TRBV7-9,.,TRBJ2-1,CASSLEVNEQFF
TRBD2,TRBV7-3,.,TRBJ2-1,CASSLTSGVAEQFF
TRBD1,TRBV2,.,TRBJ2-1,CASTRDSNNEQFF
TRBD2,TRBV7-7,.,TRBJ2-5,CASSQALRGQETQYF
.,TRBV5-1,.,TRBJ2-3,CASTPGEGGADTQYF
TRBD2,TRBV30,once,TRBJ2-7,CAWSVRGGTYEQYF
TRBD2,TRBV5-1,.,TRBJ2-1,CASRRGGGYNEQFF
.,TRBV5-4,.,TRBJ2-1,CASSGGGLFYNEQFF
TRBD1,TRBV2,once,TRBJ2-2,CASSEGQGDTGELFF
.,TRBV6-6,.,TRBJ1-1,CASSYSLQKNTEAFF
.,TRBV10-3,.,TRBJ1-2,CAISGTSDNPYGYTF
.,TRBV27,.,TRBJ1-2,CASSATGYYGYTF
.,TRBV27,.,TRBJ1-1,CASRTDTTGTEAFF
TRBD1,TRBV19,once,TRBJ2-4,CACRDRGSKNIQYF
TRBD1,TRBV19,.,TRBJ2-3,CASSRTGVVDTQYF
TRBD2,TRBV18,.,TRBJ2-7,CASSPGLAGEEQYF
TRBD1,TRBV27,.,TRBJ2-3,CASSLFAQGASKGSTDTQYF
TRBD2,TRBV2,.,TRBJ2-1,CASKSSGSGEQFF
TRBD2,TRBV2,few,TRBJ2-3,CASRKRGGWTDTQYF
.,TRBV9,.,TRBJ1-3,CASSGPGGNTIYF
.,TRBV25-1,.,TRBJ2-3,CAVSRADTQYF
.,TRBV6-5,.,TRBJ1-6,CASSYVGGSPLHF
.,TRBV2,.,TRBJ2-2,CASSEVLNTGELFF
.,TRBV12-2,.,TRBJ2-1,CASRYIKREGRYNEQFF
.,TRBV18,once,TRBJ2-7,CASSPSVTGYEQYF
TRBD2,TRBV7-2,.,TRBJ2-1,CASSPPGGGGKNEQFF
.,TRBV29-1,.,TRBJ1-1,CSVELRAGRVNTEAFF
TRBD2,TRBV5-4,.,TRBJ2-5,CASSLEPSGQETQYF
TRBD2,TRBV27,.,TRBJ2-2,CASSLTSGTVNTGELFF